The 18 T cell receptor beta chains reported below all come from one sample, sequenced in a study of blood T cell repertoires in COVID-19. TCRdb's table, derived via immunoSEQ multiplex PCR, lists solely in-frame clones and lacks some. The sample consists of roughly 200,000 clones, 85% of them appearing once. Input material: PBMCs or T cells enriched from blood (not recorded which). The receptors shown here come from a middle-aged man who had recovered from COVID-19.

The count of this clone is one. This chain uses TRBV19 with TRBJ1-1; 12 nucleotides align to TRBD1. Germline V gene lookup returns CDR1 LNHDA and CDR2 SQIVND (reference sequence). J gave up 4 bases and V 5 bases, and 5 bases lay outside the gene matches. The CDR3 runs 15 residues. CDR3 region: CASSSGQGAFTEAFF. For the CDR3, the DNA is TGTGCCAGTAGTTCGGGACAGGGGGCTTTCACTGAAGCTTTCTTT.

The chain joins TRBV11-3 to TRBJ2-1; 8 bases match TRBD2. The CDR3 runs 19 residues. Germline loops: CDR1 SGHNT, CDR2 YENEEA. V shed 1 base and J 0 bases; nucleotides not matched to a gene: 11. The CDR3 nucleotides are TGTGCCAGCAGCTTAGTCGGTTTCTTAGCGGGAAGCTCCTACAATGAGCAGTTCTTC. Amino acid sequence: CASSLVGFLAGSSYNEQFF.

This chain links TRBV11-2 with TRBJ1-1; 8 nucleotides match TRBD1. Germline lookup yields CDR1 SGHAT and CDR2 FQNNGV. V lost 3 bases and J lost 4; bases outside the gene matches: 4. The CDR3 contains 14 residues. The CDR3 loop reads CASSFWTGPTEAFF. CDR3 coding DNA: TGTGCCAGCAGCTTTTGGACAGGGCCCACTGAAGCTTTCTTT.

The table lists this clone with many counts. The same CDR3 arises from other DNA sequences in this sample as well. CDR3 DNA: TGTGCCAGCAGCCGGTCGGGAAACACCATATATTTT. Translated: CASSRSGNTIYF. The chain employs TRBV9 and TRBJ1-3; D is unclear. V was trimmed by 4 bases and J by 4 bases, leaving 6 bases between them. This CDR3 comprises 12 residues. Germline values: CDR1 SGDLS, CDR2 YYNGEE.

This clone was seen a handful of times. CDR3 sequence reads: CSVEGTSGNTGELFF. In DNA form, the CDR3 reads TGCAGCGTTGAAGGGACTAGCGGCAACACCGGGGAGCTGTTTTTT. The gene calls are TRBV29-1 and TRBJ2-2; 10 bases are shared with TRBD2. The CDR3 covers 15 residues. Germline V gene data show CDR1 as SQVTM and CDR2 as ANQGSEA. J lost 2 bases, V lost 1 base, and 1 base had no gene match.

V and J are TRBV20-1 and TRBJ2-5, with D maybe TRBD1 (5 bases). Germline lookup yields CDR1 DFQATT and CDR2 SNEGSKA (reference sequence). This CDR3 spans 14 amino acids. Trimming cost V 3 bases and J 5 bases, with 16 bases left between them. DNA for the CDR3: TGCAGTGCTAGTCCACAGGCCAGAAGGGAGACCCAGTACTTC. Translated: CSASPQARRETQYF.

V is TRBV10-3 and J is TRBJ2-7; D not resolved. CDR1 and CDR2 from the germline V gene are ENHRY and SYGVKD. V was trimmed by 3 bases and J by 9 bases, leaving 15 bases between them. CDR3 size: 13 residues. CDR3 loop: CAISDGNRSWQYF. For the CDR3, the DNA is TGTGCCATCAGTGACGGCAATCGGAGTTGGCAGTACTTC.

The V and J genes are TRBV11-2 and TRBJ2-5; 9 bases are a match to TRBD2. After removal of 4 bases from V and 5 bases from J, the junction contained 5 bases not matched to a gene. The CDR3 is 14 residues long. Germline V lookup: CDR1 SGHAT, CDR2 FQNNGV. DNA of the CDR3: TGTGCCAGCAGCTCACAAGCGGGAGGTGAGACCCAGTACTTC. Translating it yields CASSSQAGGETQYF.

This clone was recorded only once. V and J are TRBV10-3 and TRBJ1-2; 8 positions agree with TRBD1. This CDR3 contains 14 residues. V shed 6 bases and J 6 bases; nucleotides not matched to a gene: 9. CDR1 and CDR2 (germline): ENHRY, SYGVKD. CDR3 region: CAIRDRDRIDGYTF. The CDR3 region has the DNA TGTGCCATCAGAGACCGGGACAGGATTGATGGCTACACCTTC.

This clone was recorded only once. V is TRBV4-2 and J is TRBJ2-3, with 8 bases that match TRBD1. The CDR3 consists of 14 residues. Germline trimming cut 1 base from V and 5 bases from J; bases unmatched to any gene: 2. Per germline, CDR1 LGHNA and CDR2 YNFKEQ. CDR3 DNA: TGTGCCAGCAGCCAAGCGACAGGGGTAGATACGCAGTATTTT. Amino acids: CASSQATGVDTQYF.

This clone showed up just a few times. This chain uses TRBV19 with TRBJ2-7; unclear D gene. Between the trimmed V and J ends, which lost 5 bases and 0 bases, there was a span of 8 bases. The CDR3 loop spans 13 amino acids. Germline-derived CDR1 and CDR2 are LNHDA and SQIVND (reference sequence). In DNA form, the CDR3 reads TGTGCCAGTAGTTATTGGCCCTCCTACGAGCAGTACTTC. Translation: CASSYWPSYEQYF.

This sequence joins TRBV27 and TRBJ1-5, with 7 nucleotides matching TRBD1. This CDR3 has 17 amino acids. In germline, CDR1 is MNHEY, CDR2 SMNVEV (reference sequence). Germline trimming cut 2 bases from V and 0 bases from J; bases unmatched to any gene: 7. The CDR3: CASSLLGQTYSNQPQHF. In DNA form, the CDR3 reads TGTGCCAGCAGTTTACTGGGACAGACCTATAGCAATCAGCCCCAGCATTTT.

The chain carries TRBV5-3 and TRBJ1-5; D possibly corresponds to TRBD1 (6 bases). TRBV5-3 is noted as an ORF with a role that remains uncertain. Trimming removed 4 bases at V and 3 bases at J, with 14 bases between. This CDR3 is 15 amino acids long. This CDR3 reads CARSRSRDINQPQHF. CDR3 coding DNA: TGTGCCAGAAGCCGTTCCCGGGACATCAATCAGCCCCAGCATTTT.

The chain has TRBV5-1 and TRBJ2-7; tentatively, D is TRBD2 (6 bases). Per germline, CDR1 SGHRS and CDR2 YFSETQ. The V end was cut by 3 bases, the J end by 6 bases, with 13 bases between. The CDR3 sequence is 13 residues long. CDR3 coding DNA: TGCGCCAGCAGCTCGGGCGGGAAGGGCGAGCAGTACTTC. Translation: CASSSGGKGEQYF.

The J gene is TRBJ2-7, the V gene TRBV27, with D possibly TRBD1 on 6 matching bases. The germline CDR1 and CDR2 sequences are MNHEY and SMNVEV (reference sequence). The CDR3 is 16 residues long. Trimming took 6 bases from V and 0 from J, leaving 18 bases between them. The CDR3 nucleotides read TGTGCCAGCAGCCCATACAGGGAGCGGTCCTCCTACGAGCAGTACTTC. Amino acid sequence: CASSPYRERSSYEQYF.

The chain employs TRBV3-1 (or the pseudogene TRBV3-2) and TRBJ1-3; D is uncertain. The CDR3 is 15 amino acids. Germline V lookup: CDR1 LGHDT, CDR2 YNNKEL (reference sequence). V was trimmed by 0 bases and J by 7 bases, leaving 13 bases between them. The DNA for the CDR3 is TGTGCCAGCAGCCAAGATCGGTTATCGGGTAACACCATATATTTT. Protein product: CASSQDRLSGNTIYF.

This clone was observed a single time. CDR3 in DNA: TGTGCCAGCAGCCCCGGGACAGGGGCCGCGATATACAATGAGCAGTTCTTC. This translates into CASSPGTGAAIYNEQFF. This rearrangement joins TRBV11-3 to TRBJ2-1, with 10 bases lining up with TRBD1. Germline-derived CDR1 and CDR2 are SGHNT and YENEEA. CDR3 length: 17 residues. The V gene end was trimmed by 5 bases and the J gene end by 4 bases; junction bases not matched to a gene: 11.

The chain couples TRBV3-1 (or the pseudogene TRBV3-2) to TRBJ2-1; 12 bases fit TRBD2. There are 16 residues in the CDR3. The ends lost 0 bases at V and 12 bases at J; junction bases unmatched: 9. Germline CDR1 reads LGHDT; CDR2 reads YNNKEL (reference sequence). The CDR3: CASSQDLASGGVMQFF. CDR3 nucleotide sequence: TGTGCCAGCAGCCAAGATCTGGCTAGCGGGGGGGTAATGCAGTTCTTC.